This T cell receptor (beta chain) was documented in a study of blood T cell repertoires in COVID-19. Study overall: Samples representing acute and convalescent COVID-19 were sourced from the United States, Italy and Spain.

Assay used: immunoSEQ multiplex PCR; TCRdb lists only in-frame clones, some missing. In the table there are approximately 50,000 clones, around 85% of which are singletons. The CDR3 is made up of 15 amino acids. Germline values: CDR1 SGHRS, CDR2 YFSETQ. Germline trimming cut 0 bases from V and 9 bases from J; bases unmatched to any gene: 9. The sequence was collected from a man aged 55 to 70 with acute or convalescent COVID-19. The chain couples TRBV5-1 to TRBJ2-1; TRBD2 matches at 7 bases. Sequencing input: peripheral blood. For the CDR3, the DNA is TGCGCCAGCAGCTTGGATACTAGCGCGAACGGTGAGCAGTTCTTC. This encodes CASSLDTSANGEQFF.